The TCR beta chain described here comes from a study of PD-1 blockade in classical Hodgkin lymphoma. Noted time point: newly diagnosed, previously untreated cHL patient sample. TCRdb's table, derived via immunoSEQ multiplex PCR, lists solely in-frame clones and lacks some. The sample carries 70,000 or so clones, about 93% recorded once. V lost 8 bases and J 2 bases, leaving 7 bases between the germline ends. CDR1 is SNHLY and CDR2 is FYNNEI in the germline V gene. The CDR3 is 12 amino acids. The rearrangement links TRBV2 to TRBJ2-1; no clear D. The sequence derives from a human donor with classical Hodgkin lymphoma. Input material: peripheral blood mononuclear cells (PBMCs). The CDR3 nucleotides read TGTGCCAGCCGGACCGCCTACAATGAGCAGTTCTTC. It translates to CASRTAYNEQFF.